This TCR beta chain was identified in a study of T cells in Graves' hyperthyroidism and ophthalmopathy. Germline values: CDR1 KGHSH, CDR2 LQKENI. This CDR3 has 17 residues. Trimming took 0 bases from V and 6 from J; bases not matched to a gene: 5. RNA transcripts gave rise to amplified TCR beta CDR3 regions. The HTBI primer set was used in a first-round RT-PCR of the TCR CDR3. One entry per CDR3 protein results from TCRdb running MiXCR on the multiplex PCR reads. The sample holds about 360,000 distinct CDR3 sequences, less than 15% seen once. This clonotype has a count of ten or more. Diagnoses were made from clinical symptoms, serum measures (thyroxine and TRAb), thyroid ultrasound and orbital computed tomography.

The TCR sequence derives from a woman under 30 with Graves' hyperthyroidism. The specimen sequenced was blood. The chain employs TRBV18 and TRBJ1-6; TRBD1 agrees at 10 bases. Here the CDR3 DNA reads TGTGCCAGCTCACCACCGGGGACAGGGGACGCTAATTCACCCCTCCACTTT. Translated: CASSPPGTGDANSPLHF.